What follows are 6 T cell receptor beta chains derived from one specimen sequenced in a study of T cell responses to AZD1222 COVID-19 vaccine. Sequencing was performed with immunoSEQ multiplex PCR; in TCRdb, only in-frame clones are kept and a portion is missing. The sample lists more than 150,000 clones; 85% to 95% were seen once. This material consisted of peripheral blood, taken 28 days after the second AZD1222 dose. The receptors come from an adult who received the AZD1222 COVID-19 vaccine.

The CDR3: CSASSTSEKLFF. Written as DNA, the CDR3 is TGCAGTGCTAGTAGTACAAGTGAAAAACTGTTTTTT. The rearrangement uses TRBV20-1 and TRBJ1-4; D not certain. The V and J ends lost 3 bases and 7 bases respectively, with 9 bases between them. Per the germline V gene, CDR1 is DFQATT and CDR2 is SNEGSKA (reference sequence). The CDR3 covers 12 residues.

The chain recombines TRBV19 with TRBJ2-7; D is undetermined. Germline CDR1 and CDR2: LNHDA and SQIVND (reference sequence). The CDR3 runs to 12 residues. Trimming left V 8 bases short and J 3 bases short, with 11 bases between. The CDR3 DNA sequence: TGTGCCAGTGGAGTGATAGGCTACGAGCAGTACTTC. As protein: CASGVIGYEQYF.

This chain joins TRBV28 and TRBJ2-3; D gene unclear. CDR1 is MDHEN, CDR2 SYDVKM, per germline. The length of the CDR3 is 14 residues. The V and J ends lost 6 bases and 2 bases respectively, with 12 bases between them. DNA of the CDR3: TGTGCCAGCAGGTTAGGGTGGGACACAGATACGCAGTATTTT. Translated, it gives CASRLGWDTDTQYF.

The genes are TRBV6-4 and TRBJ1-2; D possibly corresponds to TRBD1 (5 bases). CDR3 length: 15 amino acids. CDR1 and CDR2 (germline): MRHNA, SNTAGT. Trimming cost V 7 bases and J 3 bases, with 18 bases left between them. CDR3 sequence: CASNPGPGVYYGYTF. CDR3 bases: TGTGCCAGCAACCCAGGTCCGGGGGTTTACTATGGCTACACCTTC.

The V call is TRBV7-9, the J call TRBJ2-3, with D perhaps matching TRBD1 (5 bases). The CDR3 covers 15 residues. Trimming removed 4 bases from V and 6 bases from J, with 17 bases in between. Germline V gives CDR1 SEHNR, CDR2 FQNEAQ (reference sequence). CDR3 coding DNA: TGTGCCAGCAGCTCCCCCACCTCGACAGACGATACGCAGTATTTT. Residues: CASSSPTSTDDTQYF.

This clone was picked up a small number of times. The CDR3 loop reads CASSQTRQGLSYQPQHF. The CDR3, as DNA: TGCGCCAGCAGCCAGACTCGACAGGGTCTAAGCTATCAGCCCCAGCATTTT. This chain uses TRBV4-1 with TRBJ1-5; 7 bases line up with TRBD1. The ends lost 3 bases at V and 5 bases at J; junction bases unmatched: 13. There are 17 residues in the CDR3. CDR1 and CDR2 from the germline V gene are MGHRA and YSYEKL.